The TCR beta chain described here comes from a study of graft-versus-host responses after intestinal transplantation. Overall study context: Each recipient received anti-thymocyte globulin induction, then tacrolimus and steroids for around 3 years.

Data came from immunoSEQ multiplex PCR; TCRdb stores just in-frame clones and leaves some out. The sample includes 84,000 or so clones, roughly 80% seen only once; the top ten take 0.65% to 0.85%. Regarding the study as a whole: Among circulating GvH clones, peak levels were associated with early post-transplant declines in HvG clones. Marrow from the recipient contained GvH clones, some of which had appeared first in ileum or blood.

Germline CDR1 and CDR2: SGHRS and YFSETQ. J lost 6 bases, V lost 7 bases, and 0 bases had no gene match. The CDR3 loop spans 12 amino acids. A word on this clone: The antigen is not known.

The material was unstimulated CD4+ T cells sorted from spleen or lymph node cells, obtained before intestinal transplant. V gene TRBV5-1 combines with J gene TRBJ1-4; 10 bases are shared with TRBD1. The TCR sequence derives from a human donor who received an intestinal transplant. This chain's CDR3 is CASGTGDEKLFF. In DNA form, the CDR3 reads TGCGCCAGCGGGACAGGGGATGAAAAACTGTTTTTT.